The clone carrying this TCR beta chain came up many times. Its cognate antigen is unknown. The time point was: longitudinal time-point 2. The unsorted libraries originated from 2 million PBMCs kept at -80 C. The data were taken from a study of neurological immune-mediated disorders. There are 14 residues in the CDR3. Trimming took off 4 bases at V and 4 bases at J, with 11 bases between the two ends. Germline CDR1 LGHDT, CDR2 YNNKEL (reference sequence). Regarding the study as a whole: HTLV-1-associated myelopathy led in TCR clonal expansion, while multiple sclerosis ranked lowest, below healthy controls.

With 10-nucleotide random UMIs, 5'RACE was used to make the cDNA. A single record per CDR3 protein comes from TCRdb applying MiXCR to the 5' RACE reads. The sample contains more than 55,000 distinct CDR3 sequences, 9.7% of which appear only once. The source is a man between 25 and 39 years old in good health. Specimen: PBMCs. The chain couples TRBV3-1 to TRBJ1-5; D gene unclear. CDR3 sequence reads: CASSLAGSNQPQHF. In nucleotides, the CDR3 is TGTGCCAGCAGCCTTGCCGGTTCTAATCAGCCCCAGCATTTT.